This TCR beta chain was documented in a study of cytomegalovirus exposure and HLA in healthy donors. Overall study findings and caveats: Most TCR sequences were uncommon, yet certain public TCRs appeared in many donors.

The PCR contained 60 Vbeta and 13 Jbeta primers. TCRdb keeps only in-frame clones here, not all; method: immunoSEQ multiplex PCR. The sample carries approximately 110,000 clones, about 68% recorded once. To note about this clone: Antigen specificity is unknown. Other DNA sequences in the sample encode the same CDR3.

This CDR3 has 14 residues. V gave up 6 bases and J gave up 7 bases, with 18 bases separating them. The germline gives CDR1 WSHSY, CDR2 SAAADI. The sample consisted of PBMCs. This TCR was recovered from a young man in good health and CMV-seropositive. J is TRBJ1-2 and V is TRBV10-2; maybe TRBD1 (5 bases). The CDR3 here is CASRAGPSPGGYTF. CDR3 DNA sequence: TGCGCCAGCAGGGCGGGGCCCTCGCCCGGTGGCTACACCTTC.